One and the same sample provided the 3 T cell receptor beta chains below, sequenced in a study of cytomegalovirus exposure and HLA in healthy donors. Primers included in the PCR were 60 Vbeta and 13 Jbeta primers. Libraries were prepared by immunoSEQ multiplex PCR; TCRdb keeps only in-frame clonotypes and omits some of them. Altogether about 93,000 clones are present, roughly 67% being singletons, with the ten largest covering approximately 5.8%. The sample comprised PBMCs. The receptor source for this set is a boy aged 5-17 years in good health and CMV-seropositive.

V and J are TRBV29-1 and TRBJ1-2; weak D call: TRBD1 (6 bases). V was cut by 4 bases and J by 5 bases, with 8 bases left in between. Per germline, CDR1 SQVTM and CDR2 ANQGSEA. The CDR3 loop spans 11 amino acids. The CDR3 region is CSVVTGYGYTF. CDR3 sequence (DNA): TGCAGCGTTGTTACAGGGTATGGCTACACCTTC.

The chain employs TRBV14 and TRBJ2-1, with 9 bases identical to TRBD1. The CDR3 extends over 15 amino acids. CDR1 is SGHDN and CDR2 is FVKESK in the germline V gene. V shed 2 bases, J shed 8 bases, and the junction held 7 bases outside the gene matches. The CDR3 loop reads CASSQTGQGPDEQFF. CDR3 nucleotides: TGTGCCAGCAGCCAAACGGGACAGGGTCCTGATGAGCAGTTCTTC.

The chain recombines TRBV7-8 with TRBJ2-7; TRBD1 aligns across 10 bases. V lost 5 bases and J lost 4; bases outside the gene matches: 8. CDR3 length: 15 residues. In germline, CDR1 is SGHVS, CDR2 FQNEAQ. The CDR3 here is CASSPTGGQGYEQYF. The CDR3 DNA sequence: TGTGCCAGCAGCCCGACAGGGGGCCAGGGGTACGAGCAGTACTTC. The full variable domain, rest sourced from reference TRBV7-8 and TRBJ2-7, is GAGVSQSPRYKVAKRGQDVALRCDPISGHVSLFWYQQALGQGPEFLTYFQNEAQLDKSGLPSDRFFAERPEGSVSTLKIQRTQQEDSAVYLCASSPTGGQGYEQYFGPGTRLTVT.